This T cell receptor (beta chain) was retrieved from a study of T cell repertoires in cytomegalovirus infection. Looked up from germline, CDR1 is DFQATT and CDR2 is SNEGSKA (reference sequence). The V gene end was trimmed by 6 bases and the J gene end by 1 base; junction bases not matched to a gene: 5. This CDR3 spans 14 amino acids. MiXCR was run by TCRdb on the reads, yielding one entry per CDR3 protein. The sample lists 480,000 or so distinct CDR3 sequences, 11% seen once, with 10% to 13% in the top ten. The specimen sequenced was PBMCs. The TCR sequence derives from a human donor in good health (CMV status not recorded). Some clones in this sample may be carry-over from other donors' samples. The genes are TRBV20-1 and TRBJ1-5, with 8 bases matching TRBD1. The CDR3 is CSALQGGSNQPQHF. Here the CDR3 DNA reads TGCAGTGCCTTACAGGGGGGAAGCAATCAGCCCCAGCATTTT.